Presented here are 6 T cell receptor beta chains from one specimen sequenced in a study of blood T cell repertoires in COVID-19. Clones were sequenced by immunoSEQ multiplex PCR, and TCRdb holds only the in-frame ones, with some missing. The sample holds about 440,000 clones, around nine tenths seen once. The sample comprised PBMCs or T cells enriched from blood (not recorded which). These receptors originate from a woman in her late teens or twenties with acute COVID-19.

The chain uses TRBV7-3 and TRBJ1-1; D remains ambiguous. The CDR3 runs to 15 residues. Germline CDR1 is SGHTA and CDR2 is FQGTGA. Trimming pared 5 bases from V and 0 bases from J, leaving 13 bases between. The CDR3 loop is CASSPHRSMNTEAFF. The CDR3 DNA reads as TGTGCCAGCAGCCCTCACAGAAGTATGAACACTGAAGCTTTCTTT.

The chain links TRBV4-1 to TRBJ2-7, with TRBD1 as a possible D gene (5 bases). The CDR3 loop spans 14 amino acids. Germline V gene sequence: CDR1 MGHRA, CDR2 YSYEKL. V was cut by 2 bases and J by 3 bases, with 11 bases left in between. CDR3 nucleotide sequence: TGCGCCAGCAGCCAAAAGCTACAGGTCTACGAGCAGTACTTC. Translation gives CASSQKLQVYEQYF.

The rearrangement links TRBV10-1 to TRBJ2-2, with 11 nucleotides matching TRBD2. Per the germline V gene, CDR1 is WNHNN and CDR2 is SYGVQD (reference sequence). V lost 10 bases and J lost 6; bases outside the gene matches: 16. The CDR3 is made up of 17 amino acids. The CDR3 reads CATGWGSGRERAGELFF. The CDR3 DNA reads TGCGCCACCGGCTGGGGTAGCGGGAGGGAGAGGGCCGGGGAGCTGTTTTTT.

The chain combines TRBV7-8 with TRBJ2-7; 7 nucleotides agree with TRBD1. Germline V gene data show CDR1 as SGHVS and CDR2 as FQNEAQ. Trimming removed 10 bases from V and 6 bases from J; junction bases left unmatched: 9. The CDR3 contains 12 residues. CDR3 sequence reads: CATHRGSLEQYF. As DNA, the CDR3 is TGTGCCACCCACAGGGGTAGCCTCGAGCAGTACTTC.

CDR3 in amino acids: CASSSSGTVYEQYF. The CDR3 DNA follows: TGTGCCAGCAGCTCCTCCGGGACAGTTTACGAGCAGTACTTC. V usage is TRBV7-9 and J usage is TRBJ2-7; TRBD1 aligns across 7 bases. Looked up from germline, CDR1 is SEHNR and CDR2 is FQNEAQ (reference sequence). The V and J ends lost 4 bases and 4 bases, in that order; junction bases with no gene match: 7. This CDR3 is built from 14 residues.

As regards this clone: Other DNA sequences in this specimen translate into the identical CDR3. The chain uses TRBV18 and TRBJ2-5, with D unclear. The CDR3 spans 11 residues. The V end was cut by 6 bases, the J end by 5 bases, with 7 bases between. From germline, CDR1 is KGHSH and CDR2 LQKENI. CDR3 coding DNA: TGTGCCAGCTCCCCGGGTGAGACCCAGTACTTC. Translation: CASSPGETQYF.